This TCR beta chain was retrieved from a study of T cells in Graves' hyperthyroidism and ophthalmopathy. CDR3 size: 16 residues. Germline trimming cut 0 bases from V and 5 bases from J; bases unmatched to any gene: 2. Germline V CDR1 and CDR2: MNHEY, SVGAGI. The investigators amplified TCR beta CDR3 regions from RNA transcripts. A set of HTBI primers served as the primers for a first-round RT-PCR of the TCR CDR3. Each CDR3 protein is one row after TCRdb ran MiXCR on the multiplex PCR reads. The sample carries about half a million distinct CDR3 sequences, 20% recorded once. Lactation, pregnancy, other autoimmune disease or uncontrolled infection led to exclusion of patients.

The chain joins TRBV6-5 to TRBJ2-1; 12 positions agree with TRBD2. The sample consisted of blood. The TCR originated in a man aged 40-49 years with Graves' ophthalmopathy. As DNA, the CDR3 is TGTGCCAGCAGTTACTCGACTAGCGGGAGCCACAATGAGCAGTTCTTC. Translation: CASSYSTSGSHNEQFF.